The 14 T cell receptor beta chains given below trace back to one sample, sequenced in a study of blood T cell repertoires in COVID-19. Assay: immunoSEQ multiplex PCR; the TCRdb copy retains only in-frame clones and omits some. Here the sample spans roughly 170,000 clones, 80% to 90% being singletons. Sequenced: peripheral blood. Every receptor here comes from a woman in her seventies with COVID-19, enrolled during active disease.

The chain is built from TRBV9 and TRBJ1-6, with D possibly being TRBD1 (5 bases). V was pared by 4 bases and J by 9 bases, with 17 bases between. The CDR3 is 15 residues long. The V gene's germline CDR1 is SGDLS and CDR2 YYNGEE. The CDR3 nucleotides read TGTGCCAGCAGCTCTGGTCCCGGTAGGGGTTCACCCCTCCACTTT. The encoded protein is CASSSGPGRGSPLHF.

The CDR3 DNA reads TGTGCCAGCAGGGGGCAGCCGGGCCCCTATGGCTACACCTTC. This gives the protein CASRGQPGPYGYTF. The chain couples TRBV9 to TRBJ1-2, with a tentative D call TRBD1 (5 bases). This CDR3 is 14 amino acids long. V was trimmed by 5 bases and J by 4 bases, leaving 15 bases between them. Germline V gene lookup returns CDR1 SGDLS and CDR2 YYNGEE.

The V call is TRBV5-4, the J call TRBJ2-3; perhaps TRBD2 as D (5 bases). The length of the CDR3 is 16 residues. Trimming took 0 bases from V and 0 from J, leaving 11 bases between them. The germline V gene encodes CDR1 SGHNT and CDR2 YYREEE (reference sequence). DNA of the CDR3: TGTGCCAGCAGCTTGGCCGGGGTAGCTAGCACAGATACGCAGTATTTT. Protein: CASSLAGVASTDTQYF.

The rearrangement joins TRBV19 to TRBJ2-5; D is unclear. Germline CDR1 LNHDA, CDR2 SQIVND (reference sequence). Trimming removed 3 bases at V and 2 bases at J, with 4 bases between. This CDR3 has 12 amino acids. Here the CDR3 DNA reads TGTGCCAGTAGTATGCAGCAAGAGACCCAGTACTTC. Amino acids: CASSMQQETQYF. Filled out from reference TRBV19 and TRBJ2-5, the complete variable domain reads DGGITQSPKYLFRKEGQNVTLSCEQNLNHDAMYWYRQDPGQGLRLIYYSQIVNDFQKGDIAEGYSVSREKKESFPLTVTSAQKNPTAFYLCASSMQQETQYFGPGTRLLVL.

V gene TRBV19 combines with J gene TRBJ2-7; 7 nucleotides align to TRBD1. The CDR3 spans 12 residues. From germline, CDR1 is LNHDA and CDR2 SQIVND (reference sequence). J was trimmed by 5 bases and V by 5 bases; bases with no gene match: 3. The CDR3 is CASSPQGNEQYF. The CDR3 DNA is TGTGCCAGTAGTCCACAGGGGAACGAGCAGTACTTC.

This clone was observed a few times. The chain employs TRBV30 and TRBJ2-7, with a tentative D call TRBD1 (5 bases). Trimming removed 3 bases at V and 6 bases at J, with 15 bases between. This CDR3 has 13 amino acids. Germline CDR1 reads GTSNPN; CDR2 reads SVGIG (reference sequence). The DNA for the CDR3 is TGTGCCTGGAGCGCCACCGACAGTACCGAGCAGTACTTC. Residues: CAWSATDSTEQYF.

The chain joins TRBV5-1 to TRBJ1-1; the match to TRBD1 covers 7 bases. The CDR3 consists of 13 residues. The germline gives CDR1 SGHRS, CDR2 YFSETQ. The junction had 1 base not matched to a gene; V was cut back by 0 bases and J by 5 bases. The DNA of the CDR3 is TGCGCCAGCAGCTTGGACAGGGGTACTGAAGCTTTCTTT. It codes for CASSLDRGTEAFF. Filled out from reference TRBV5-1 and TRBJ1-1, the complete variable domain reads KAGVTQTPRYLIKTRGQQVTLSCSPISGHRSVSWYQQTPGQGLQFLFEYFSETQRNKGNFPGRFSGRQFSNSRSEMNVSTLELGDSALYLCASSLDRGTEAFFGQGTRLTVV.

The V call is TRBV30, the J call TRBJ2-5, with 7 bases lining up with TRBD2. V lost 1 base, J lost 4 bases, and 3 bases stayed unmatched. The CDR3 consists of 13 residues. The germline gives CDR1 GTSNPN, CDR2 SVGIG (reference sequence). The CDR3 loop is CAWSGLASETQYF. Written as DNA, the CDR3 is TGTGCCTGGAGTGGACTAGCATCAGAGACCCAGTACTTC.

V is TRBV2 and J is TRBJ1-4; TRBD1 matches 8 bases. The CDR3 contains 18 residues. V trimming: 6 bases; J trimming: 0 bases; junction bases outside the gene matches: 12. Germline lookup yields CDR1 SNHLY and CDR2 FYNNEI. CDR3 in DNA: TGTGCCAGCAGCGAAAGTCGGACAGGGAGAGCAACTAATGAAAAACTGTTTTTT. Its translation is CASSESRTGRATNEKLFF. The full variable domain, with the rest looked up from reference TRBV2 and TRBJ1-4, is EPEVTQTPSHQVTQMGQEVILRCVPISNHLYFYWYRQILGQKVEFLVSFYNNEISEKSEIFDDQFSVERPDGSNFTLKIRSTKLEDSAMYFCASSESRTGRATNEKLFFGSGTQLSVL.

This clone was detected many times. The genes are TRBV5-4 and TRBJ2-7, with D perhaps TRBD2 (5 bases). The CDR3 has 15 amino acids. V was pared by 4 bases and J by 0 bases, with 14 bases between. From germline, CDR1 is SGHNT and CDR2 YYREEE (reference sequence). The CDR3 protein is CASSMDPRASYEQYF. The DNA of the CDR3 is TGTGCCAGCAGCATGGATCCGCGGGCCTCCTACGAGCAGTACTTC.

This chain connects TRBV19 to TRBJ1-1, with D hard to call. This CDR3 has 14 amino acids. Germline loops: CDR1 LNHDA, CDR2 SQIVND (reference sequence). Trimming shortened V by 7 bases and J by 0 bases, and 12 bases separated the two germline ends. DNA for the CDR3: TGTGCCAGTAAGTGGAACACAGTGAACACTGAAGCTTTCTTT. This codes for CASKWNTVNTEAFF.

The chain recombines TRBV19 with TRBJ2-7; D is uncertain. From germline, CDR1 is LNHDA and CDR2 SQIVND (reference sequence). The CDR3 length is 15 residues. Trimming took 6 bases from V and 0 from J, leaving 15 bases between them. The CDR3 DNA sequence: TGTGCCAGTAGAGTAAGCGAATCAAGCTCCTACGAGCAGTACTTC. This sequence encodes CASRVSESSSYEQYF.

This CDR3 is CASRDRETQYF. The CDR3 DNA follows: TGTGCCAGCAGGGACAGAGAGACCCAGTACTTC. The V gene is TRBV2, the J gene TRBJ2-5; TRBD1 is a possible D gene (6 bases). Germline CDR1 is SNHLY and CDR2 is FYNNEI. The CDR3 is 11 amino acids. Deletions cut 6 bases from V and 4 bases from J, with 6 bases between.

The V call is TRBV27, the J call TRBJ2-1; TRBD2 matches at 14 bases. The CDR3 totals 18 residues. Per germline, CDR1 MNHEY and CDR2 SMNVEV (reference sequence). V gave up 7 bases and J gave up 1 base; unmatched junction bases: 9. CDR3 sequence: CASTPGLAGERSYNEQFF. The DNA for the CDR3 is TGTGCCAGCACCCCGGGACTAGCGGGAGAACGGTCCTACAATGAGCAGTTCTTC.